This T cell receptor (beta chain) was recovered during a study of T cell responses to AZD1222 COVID-19 vaccine (dated by TCRdb to the early 2020s). Regarding the complete study: AZD1222 recipients given second doses at about 4 weeks or at about 12 weeks were pooled, since spike-specific TCR depth and breadth were not found to differ between the two schedules. A total of 240 or so trial participants underwent TCR sequencing, of whom approximately 200 had received two doses of AZD1222 and around 25 had received two doses of the MenACWY control vaccine. Trial participants were enrolled by age into 18-55, 56-69 and 70-plus year subgroups, with about 150, 28 and 57 TCR-sequenced participants respectively.

Taken from cysteine to phenylalanine, the CDR3 has 15 residues. Only the CDR3 DNA stays, 45 bases, in frame from base 1. V loses 7 bases, J loses 0 bases, and the germline ends lie 13 bases apart. CDR1 is given as SGHAT and CDR2 as FQDESV, both from the germline V gene (reference sequence). General study outcomes and caveats: In the small 56-69-year group, the increase in depth fell short of significance, most likely because of low power. After two AZD1222 doses, both the breadth and the depth of spike-specific TCRs were significantly higher than at day 0 and than in MenACWY recipients. No day 14 peak-response samples were available, so repertoires were characterized only after the peak T cell response. Participants were mostly white British and included more females than males, and it was suggested by the authors that clonal diversity may have been underestimated. Epitopes outside the regions mutated in the B.1.351 and B.1.1.7 variants were reportedly recognized by nearly half of the unique spike-specific TCRs. CD4 TCRs associated with the vaccine covered the entire spike protein, and the dominant responses were in regions 160-218 and 743-854. Conclusions about previously exposed vaccinees are limited because only six or seven AZD1222 recipients were SARS-CoV-2 seropositive at baseline.

The CDR3 regions of human TCRbeta chains were analyzed by immunosequencing. The authors processed their data as follows. Repertoire TCRs were matched against a reference library of SARS-CoV-2-specific TCRs generated with the MIRA antigen-specificity platform. Breadth was defined as the fraction of unique TCRs that were SARS-CoV-2-associated, and depth was defined as the fraction of total T cells that were SARS-CoV-2-associated. Using the MIRA data, every spike-specific TCR was mapped to the spike region that the TCR reacted to and assigned to either a CD4 or a CD8 class. Log10-transformed breadth and depth values were compared by one-way ANOVA with Sidak's multiple comparisons tests. The table was pulled from immuneACCESS by TCRdb, which kept in-frame rearrangements only. Such tables lose some clones; where checked, under half of the loss comes from unresolved V genes, and the rest has no known cause. Clone size and V and J calls were adopted from that table, with D and trimming inferred from the DNA. The table for this sample lists about 140,000 clones; roughly 90% of them were counted only once. The ten largest account for around 1.7% of the sample.

This clone was seen only once. What antigen it recognizes has not been identified. No base quality values were provided; no much bigger clone lies one nucleotide off. The time point label here, explained by the study, means: baseline before first vaccination. Vaccinee samples came from UK trials COV001 and COV002, including a single-blind randomized controlled phase 2/3 trial of AZD1222 (ChAdOx1 nCoV-19) in healthy adults. For TCRbeta chain sequencing, PBMC samples from trial participants were taken at day 0 and at day 28 after the second dose. Source: peripheral blood, taken on day 0 of AZD1222 vaccination. The sequence derives from an adult in good health. The V gene is TRBV11-1 and the J gene is TRBJ2-1; TRBD2 is a possible D gene, resting on 6 matching bases. The nucleotides read TGTGCCAGCACCGGGACTCCGAGCTCCTACAATGAGCAGTTCTTC. This yields the protein CASTGTPSSYNEQFF.